This TCR beta chain comes out of a study of blood T cell repertoires in COVID-19. About the research overall: Sources were T cells, B-cell-depleted T cells, or PBMCs; the material itself was cDNA or gDNA.

V lost 4 bases and J 10 bases, leaving 13 bases between the germline ends. Germline V lookup: CDR1 GTSNPN, CDR2 SVGIG (reference sequence). The CDR3 contains 11 residues. Method: immunoSEQ multiplex PCR; TCRdb's copy keeps in-frame clones and lacks some. The table has fewer than 90,000 clones, roughly 82% seen once. The sample comprised peripheral blood. The clonotype was recovered from a man aged 50-60 years with acute or convalescent COVID-19. The rearrangement joins TRBV30 to TRBJ1-1; the D gene is possibly TRBD1 (5 bases). The CDR3 spells CAWTGYRGAFF. The CDR3 DNA reads as TGTGCCTGGACAGGGTATCGAGGAGCTTTCTTT.